What follows is one T cell receptor (beta chain) and its context. The antigen is not known. Between the trimmed V and J ends, which lost 4 bases and 0 bases, there was a span of 9 bases. The CDR3 is 13 amino acids. The germline V gene has CDR1 SQVTM and CDR2 ANQGSEA. Documented treatment: 19 received Ad26.COV2.S at low or high dose, single or two shots; about 5 received placebo; per-sample allocation not given. On day 63 after the first injection, vaccine and placebo recipients gave samples. The data derive from a study of Ad26.COV2.S vaccination and SARS-CoV-2 variants. Study context: COV1001, an Ad26.COV2.S trial, supplied this vaccine-arm donor.

The study, taken as a whole, reports: Non-spike TCR breadth did not differ much between vaccine and placebo recipients.

Sequencing used immunoSEQ multiplex PCR; TCRdb keeps in-frame clones, though not all of them. This table has 360,000 or so clones, 80% to 90% appearing once. This TCR was recovered from a person aged 18 to 65 who received the Ad26.COV2.S COVID-19 vaccine or a placebo. Sample: peripheral blood, taken in a trial of Ad26.COV2.S vaccine versus placebo. The rearrangement uses TRBV29-1 and TRBJ1-2, with D maybe TRBD1 (5 bases). The CDR3 DNA is TGCAGCGTTGGGGGGAGAGCTAACTATGGCTACACCTTC. It encodes CSVGGRANYGYTF.